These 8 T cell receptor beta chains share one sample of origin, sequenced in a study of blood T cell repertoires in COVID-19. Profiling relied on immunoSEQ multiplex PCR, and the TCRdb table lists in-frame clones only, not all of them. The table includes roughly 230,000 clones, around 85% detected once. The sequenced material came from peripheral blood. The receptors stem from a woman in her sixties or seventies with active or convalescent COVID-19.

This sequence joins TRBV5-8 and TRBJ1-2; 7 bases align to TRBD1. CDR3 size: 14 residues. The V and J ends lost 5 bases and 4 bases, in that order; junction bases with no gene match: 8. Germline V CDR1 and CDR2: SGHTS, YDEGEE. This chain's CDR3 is CASSTGQILYGYTF. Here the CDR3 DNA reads TGTGCCAGCAGTACGGGACAGATTCTCTATGGCTACACCTTC. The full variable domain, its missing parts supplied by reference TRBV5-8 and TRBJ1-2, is EAGVTQSPTHLIKTRGQQATLRCSPISGHTSVYWYQQALGLGLQFLLWYDEGEERNRGNFPPRFSGRQFPNYSSELNVNALELEDSALYLCASSTGQILYGYTFGSGTRLTVV.

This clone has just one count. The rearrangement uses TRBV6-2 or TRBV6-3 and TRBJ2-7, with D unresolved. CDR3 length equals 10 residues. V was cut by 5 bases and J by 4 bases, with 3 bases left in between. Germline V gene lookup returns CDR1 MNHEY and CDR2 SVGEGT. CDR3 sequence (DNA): TGTGCCAGCAGTCTGTACGAGCAGTACGTC. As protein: CASSLYEQYV.

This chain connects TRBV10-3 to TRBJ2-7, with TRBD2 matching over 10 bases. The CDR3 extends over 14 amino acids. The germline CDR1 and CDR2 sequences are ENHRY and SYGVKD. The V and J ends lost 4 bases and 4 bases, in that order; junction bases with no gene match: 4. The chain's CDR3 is CAISAASGSYEQYF. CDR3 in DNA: TGTGCCATCAGTGCGGCTAGCGGGAGTTACGAGCAGTACTTC.

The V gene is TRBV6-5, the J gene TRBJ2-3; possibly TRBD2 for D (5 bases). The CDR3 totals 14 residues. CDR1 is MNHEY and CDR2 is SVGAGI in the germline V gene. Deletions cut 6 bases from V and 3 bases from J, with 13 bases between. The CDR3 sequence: CASRTGINTDTQYF. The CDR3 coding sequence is TGTGCCAGCAGAACGGGAATCAATACAGATACGCAGTATTTT.

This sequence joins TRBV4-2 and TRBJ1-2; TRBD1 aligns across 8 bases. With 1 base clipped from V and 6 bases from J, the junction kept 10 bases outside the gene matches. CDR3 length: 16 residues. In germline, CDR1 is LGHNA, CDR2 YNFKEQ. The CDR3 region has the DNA TGTGCCAGCAGCCAAGCGCTCGGACAGGGCGGCAATGGCTACACCTTC. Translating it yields CASSQALGQGGNGYTF.

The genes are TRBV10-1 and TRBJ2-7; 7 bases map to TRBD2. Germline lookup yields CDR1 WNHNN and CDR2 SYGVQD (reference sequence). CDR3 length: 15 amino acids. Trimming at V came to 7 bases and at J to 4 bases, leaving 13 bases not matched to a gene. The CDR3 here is CASISLRGECYEQYV. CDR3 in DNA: TGCGCCAGCATTTCACTTCGGGGGGAATGTTACGAGCAGTACGTC.

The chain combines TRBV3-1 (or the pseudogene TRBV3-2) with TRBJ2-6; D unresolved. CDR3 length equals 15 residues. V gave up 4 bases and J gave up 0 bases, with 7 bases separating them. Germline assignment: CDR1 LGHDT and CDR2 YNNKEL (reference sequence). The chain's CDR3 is CASSLRISGANVLTF. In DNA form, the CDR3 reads TGTGCCAGCAGCCTTCGTATCTCTGGGGCCAACGTCCTGACTTTC.

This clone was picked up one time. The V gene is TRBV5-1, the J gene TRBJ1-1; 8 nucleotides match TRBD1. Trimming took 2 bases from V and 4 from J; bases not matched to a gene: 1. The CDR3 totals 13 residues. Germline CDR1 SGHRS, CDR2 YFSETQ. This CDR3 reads CASSFTGGTEAFF. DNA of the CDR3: TGCGCCAGCAGCTTTACAGGGGGCACTGAAGCTTTCTTT.